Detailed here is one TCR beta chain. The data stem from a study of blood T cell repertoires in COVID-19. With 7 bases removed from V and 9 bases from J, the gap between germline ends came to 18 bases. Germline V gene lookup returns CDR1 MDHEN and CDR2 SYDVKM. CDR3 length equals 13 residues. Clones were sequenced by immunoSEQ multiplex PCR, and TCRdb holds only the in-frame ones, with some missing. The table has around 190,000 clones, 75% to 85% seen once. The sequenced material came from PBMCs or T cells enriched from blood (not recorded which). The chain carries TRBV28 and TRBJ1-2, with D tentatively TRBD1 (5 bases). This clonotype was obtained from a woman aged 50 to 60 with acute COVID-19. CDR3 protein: CASIGEGYRRYTF. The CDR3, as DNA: TGTGCCAGCATCGGGGAGGGGTACCGTCGCTACACCTTC.